This is a list of T cell receptor beta chains from one sample in a study of long-term antiretroviral therapy in people with HIV. Profiling relied on immunoSEQ multiplex PCR, and the TCRdb table lists in-frame clones only, not all of them. The sample includes under 50,000 clones, roughly nine tenths seen only once; the top ten take approximately 5%. This material consisted of unsorted PBMCs, taken 0.1 years before starting antiretroviral therapy. The receptors were gathered from a woman in her fifties or sixties with HIV. The CDR3 runs from the conserved cysteine through the conserved F or W. The order of the fields is clone size, J gene, V gene, D gene, CDR3 length, CDR3 protein, CDR3 DNA. A D gene is named only where the DNA matches it firmly. The size field is filled for only some rows; it gives once, few, many or a size class.

clone size: -; J gene: TRBJ2-3; V gene: TRBV30; D gene: TRBD2; CDR3 length: 16; CDR3 protein: CAWRPGTSGGAGAQYF; CDR3 DNA: TGTGCCTGGAGGCCAGGGACTAGCGGGGGGGCGGGGGCGCAGTATTTT
clone size: once; J gene: TRBJ2-5; V gene: TRBV7-2; D gene: TRBD2; CDR3 length: 15; CDR3 protein: CASSLTSGGQETQYF; CDR3 DNA: TGTGCCAGCAGCTTGACTAGCGGGGGCCAAGAGACCCAGTACTTC
clone size: -; J gene: TRBJ1-1; V gene: TRBV18; D gene: -; CDR3 length: 13; CDR3 protein: CASSLGQETEAFF; CDR3 DNA: TGTGCCAGCTCACTGGGACAAGAAACTGAAGCTTTCTTT
clone size: -; J gene: TRBJ2-5; V gene: TRBV19; D gene: -; CDR3 length: 18; CDR3 protein: CASSISGRVGRSQETQYF; CDR3 DNA: TGTGCCAGTAGTATCTCGGGCAGGGTAGGGCGATCCCAAGAGACCCAGTACTTC
clone size: -; J gene: TRBJ1-2; V gene: TRBV7-2; D gene: TRBD1; CDR3 length: 16; CDR3 protein: CASSPLYSGQGGGYTF; CDR3 DNA: TGTGCCAGCAGCCCACTCTATTCTGGACAGGGTGGCGGCTACACCTTC
clone size: -; J gene: TRBJ2-1; V gene: TRBV6-5; D gene: -; CDR3 length: 13; CDR3 protein: CASSYLDRDEQFF; CDR3 DNA: TGTGCCAGCAGTTACTTGGACAGAGATGAGCAGTTCTTC
clone size: -; J gene: TRBJ1-1; V gene: TRBV5-1; D gene: -; CDR3 length: 17; CDR3 protein: CASSLGGGGTRNTEAFF; CDR3 DNA: TGCGCCAGCAGCTTGGGGGGCGGGGGAACCCGGAACACTGAAGCTTTCTTT
clone size: -; J gene: TRBJ2-2; V gene: TRBV27; D gene: -; CDR3 length: 15; CDR3 protein: CASSSLEGNTGELFF; CDR3 DNA: TGTGCCAGCAGTTCGCTAGAAGGTAACACCGGGGAGCTGTTTTTT
clone size: -; J gene: TRBJ1-1; V gene: TRBV7-2; D gene: -; CDR3 length: 14; CDR3 protein: CASSFSGRNTEAFF; CDR3 DNA: TGTGCCAGCAGCTTTAGTGGACGGAACACTGAAGCTTTCTTT
clone size: once; J gene: TRBJ1-1; V gene: TRBV5-1; D gene: -; CDR3 length: 15; CDR3 protein: CASSFQAGSATEAFF; CDR3 DNA: TGCGCCAGCAGCTTTCAGGCGGGTAGCGCGACTGAAGCTTTCTTT
clone size: -; J gene: TRBJ1-1; V gene: TRBV14; D gene: TRBD1; CDR3 length: 13; CDR3 protein: CASSFTGGTEAFF; CDR3 DNA: TGTGCCAGCAGCTTCACAGGGGGCACTGAAGCTTTCTTT
clone size: -; J gene: TRBJ2-5; V gene: TRBV5-1; D gene: -; CDR3 length: 13; CDR3 protein: CASSLASQETQYF; CDR3 DNA: TGCGCCAGCAGCTTGGCCAGCCAAGAGACCCAGTACTTC
clone size: -; J gene: TRBJ2-5; V gene: TRBV5-1; D gene: -; CDR3 length: 14; CDR3 protein: CASSARTARETQYF; CDR3 DNA: TGCGCCAGCAGCGCCCGGACGGCTCGGGAGACCCAGTACTTC
clone size: -; J gene: TRBJ2-1; V gene: TRBV7-3; D gene: -; CDR3 length: 15; CDR3 protein: CASSLIPSGYNEQFF; CDR3 DNA: TGTGCCAGCAGCTTAATCCCGAGCGGCTACAATGAGCAGTTCTTC
clone size: -; J gene: TRBJ2-1; V gene: TRBV7-6; D gene: -; CDR3 length: 12; CDR3 protein: CASSHETRGQFF; CDR3 DNA: TGTGCCAGCAGCCATGAAACTCGGGGGCAGTTCTTC
clone size: -; J gene: TRBJ2-3; V gene: TRBV11-3; D gene: TRBD2; CDR3 length: 16; CDR3 protein: CASSRSSGGGTDTQYF; CDR3 DNA: TGTGCCAGCAGCCGGTCTAGCGGGGGGGGAACAGATACGCAGTATTTT
clone size: -; J gene: TRBJ2-1; V gene: TRBV11-3; D gene: -; CDR3 length: 12; CDR3 protein: CASSLRDNEQFF; CDR3 DNA: TGTGCCAGCAGCTTAAGGGACAATGAGCAGTTCTTC
clone size: few; J gene: TRBJ1-5; V gene: TRBV4-1; D gene: TRBD1; CDR3 length: 17; CDR3 protein: CASSQRTGGLSNQPQHF; CDR3 DNA: TGCGCCAGCAGCCAAAGGACAGGGGGACTTAGCAATCAGCCCCAGCATTTT
clone size: -; J gene: TRBJ1-1; V gene: TRBV7-9; D gene: -; CDR3 length: 14; CDR3 protein: CASRSGFQDTEAFF; CDR3 DNA: TGTGCCAGCAGGTCAGGGTTCCAGGACACTGAAGCTTTCTTT
clone size: -; J gene: TRBJ2-1; V gene: TRBV7-9; D gene: -; CDR3 length: 15; CDR3 protein: CASSPITGIYNEQFF; CDR3 DNA: TGTGCCAGCAGCCCCATAACAGGGATTTACAATGAGCAGTTCTTC
clone size: -; J gene: TRBJ1-5; V gene: TRBV19; D gene: -; CDR3 length: 14; CDR3 protein: CASSIEAANQPQHF; CDR3 DNA: TGTGCCAGTAGTATTGAGGCAGCTAATCAGCCCCAGCATTTT
clone size: -; J gene: TRBJ1-2; V gene: TRBV6-1; D gene: -; CDR3 length: 14; CDR3 protein: CASSEGTANYGYTF; CDR3 DNA: TGTGCCAGCAGTGAAGGGACAGCTAACTATGGCTACACCTTC
clone size: -; J gene: TRBJ1-2; V gene: TRBV5-6; D gene: -; CDR3 length: 13; CDR3 protein: CASSSTGRSGYTF; CDR3 DNA: TGTGCCAGCAGCAGTACAGGGAGAAGCGGCTACACCTTC
clone size: -; J gene: TRBJ1-5; V gene: TRBV6-6; D gene: -; CDR3 length: 13; CDR3 protein: CASSYLSHQPQHF; CDR3 DNA: TGTGCCAGCAGTTACCTCTCCCATCAGCCCCAGCATTTT
clone size: -; J gene: TRBJ1-2; V gene: TRBV5-3; D gene: -; CDR3 length: 13; CDR3 protein: CARSRWGDYGYTF; CDR3 DNA: TGTGCCAGAAGCAGGTGGGGAGACTATGGCTACACCTTC
clone size: -; J gene: TRBJ1-1; V gene: TRBV19; D gene: -; CDR3 length: 13; CDR3 protein: CASSMRVGAEAFF; CDR3 DNA: TGTGCCAGTAGTATGCGGGTGGGAGCTGAAGCTTTCTTT
clone size: -; J gene: TRBJ1-6; V gene: TRBV6-4; D gene: TRBD1; CDR3 length: 14; CDR3 protein: CASSWTGTNSPLHF; CDR3 DNA: TGTGCCAGCAGCTGGACAGGGACTAATTCACCCCTCCACTTT
clone size: -; J gene: TRBJ1-1; V gene: TRBV4-2; D gene: -; CDR3 length: 14; CDR3 protein: CASSQERGHTEAFF; CDR3 DNA: TGTGCCAGCAGCCAAGAAAGAGGTCACACTGAAGCTTTCTTT
clone size: -; J gene: TRBJ1-2; V gene: TRBV19; D gene: -; CDR3 length: 15; CDR3 protein: CASSEDRLSNYGYTF; CDR3 DNA: TGTGCCAGTAGTGAGGACAGACTTTCTAACTATGGCTACACCTTC
clone size: -; J gene: TRBJ2-1; V gene: TRBV2; D gene: TRBD2; CDR3 length: 13; CDR3 protein: CASSLAGINEQFF; CDR3 DNA: TGTGCCAGCTCTCTAGCGGGGATCAATGAGCAGTTCTTC
clone size: -; J gene: TRBJ1-4; V gene: TRBV5-4; D gene: -; CDR3 length: 16; CDR3 protein: CASSLAPGGGNEKLFF; CDR3 DNA: TGTGCCAGCAGCTTGGCCCCGGGAGGGGGAAATGAAAAACTGTTTTTT
clone size: -; J gene: TRBJ2-5; V gene: TRBV15; D gene: -; CDR3 length: 14; CDR3 protein: CATSRDWQGETQYF; CDR3 DNA: TGTGCCACCAGCAGAGATTGGCAGGGAGAGACCCAGTACTTC
clone size: -; J gene: TRBJ2-2; V gene: TRBV4-1; D gene: TRBD2; CDR3 length: 16; CDR3 protein: CASSQYSGGGAGELFF; CDR3 DNA: TGCGCCAGCAGCCAGTACTCCGGCGGGGGGGCCGGGGAGCTGTTTTTT
clone size: -; J gene: TRBJ1-5; V gene: TRBV2; D gene: TRBD1; CDR3 length: 18; CDR3 protein: CASSEFEDRAAPNQPQHF; CDR3 DNA: TGTGCCAGCAGTGAATTCGAGGACAGGGCCGCCCCCAATCAGCCCCAGCATTTT
clone size: -; J gene: TRBJ2-5; V gene: TRBV30; D gene: -; CDR3 length: 14; CDR3 protein: CAWSVRRGAETQYF; CDR3 DNA: TGTGCCTGGAGTGTACGTCGAGGGGCAGAGACCCAGTACTTC
clone size: once; J gene: TRBJ2-1; V gene: TRBV5-1; D gene: TRBD1; CDR3 length: 14; CDR3 protein: CASSLEDRTNEQFF; CDR3 DNA: TGCGCCAGCAGCTTGGAGGACAGGACCAATGAGCAGTTCTTC
clone size: -; J gene: TRBJ2-3; V gene: TRBV5-1; D gene: -; CDR3 length: 14; CDR3 protein: CASSLGLGFDTQYF; CDR3 DNA: TGCGCCAGCAGCTTGGGACTAGGCTTCGATACGCAGTATTTT
clone size: -; J gene: TRBJ1-2; V gene: TRBV30; D gene: -; CDR3 length: 12; CDR3 protein: CAWSKGFYGYTF; CDR3 DNA: TGTGCCTGGAGTAAGGGATTCTATGGCTACACCTTC
clone size: -; J gene: TRBJ1-1; V gene: TRBV18; D gene: TRBD1; CDR3 length: 14; CDR3 protein: CASSGQGSGTEAFF; CDR3 DNA: TGTGCCAGCTCCGGACAGGGGAGTGGCACTGAAGCTTTCTTT
clone size: -; J gene: TRBJ2-1; V gene: TRBV5-1; D gene: TRBD1; CDR3 length: 15; CDR3 protein: CASSPGQGTYNEQFF; CDR3 DNA: TGCGCCAGCAGCCCCGGACAGGGAACTTACAATGAGCAGTTCTTC
clone size: -; J gene: TRBJ1-1; V gene: TRBV30; D gene: TRBD1; CDR3 length: 13; CDR3 protein: CAWSVDRGTEAFF; CDR3 DNA: TGTGCCTGGAGTGTCGACAGGGGAACTGAAGCTTTCTTT
clone size: -; J gene: TRBJ2-3; V gene: TRBV30; D gene: -; CDR3 length: 13; CDR3 protein: CAWSRRAGDTQYF; CDR3 DNA: TGTGCCTGGAGTCGCCGGGCGGGAGATACGCAGTATTTT
clone size: once; J gene: TRBJ1-3; V gene: TRBV7-2; D gene: -; CDR3 length: 16; CDR3 protein: CASSLEGTRGGNTIYF; CDR3 DNA: TGTGCCAGCAGCTTAGAGGGGACCAGAGGTGGAAACACCATATATTTT
clone size: -; J gene: TRBJ2-7; V gene: TRBV5-1; D gene: -; CDR3 length: 14; CDR3 protein: CASSLGSQGYEQYF; CDR3 DNA: TGCGCCAGCAGCTTGGGGTCCCAGGGCTACGAGCAGTACTTC
clone size: -; J gene: TRBJ2-2; V gene: TRBV5-6; D gene: -; CDR3 length: 13; CDR3 protein: CASTLVGSGELFF; CDR3 DNA: TGTGCCAGCACCCTCGTGGGGAGCGGGGAGCTGTTTTTT
clone size: -; J gene: TRBJ2-3; V gene: TRBV5-3; D gene: TRBD1; CDR3 length: 17; CDR3 protein: CARSFCWDRGSEDTQYF; CDR3 DNA: TGTGCCAGAAGCTTTTGTTGGGACAGGGGAAGTGAAGATACGCAGTATTTT
clone size: -; J gene: TRBJ2-1; V gene: TRBV6-4; D gene: -; CDR3 length: 15; CDR3 protein: CASSDSRLAENEQFF; CDR3 DNA: TGTGCCAGCAGTGACTCTCGATTAGCTGAGAATGAGCAGTTCTTC
clone size: -; J gene: TRBJ1-6; V gene: TRBV5-8; D gene: TRBD1; CDR3 length: 18; CDR3 protein: CASSSGDLGGPYNSPLHF; CDR3 DNA: TGTGCCAGCAGCTCGGGTGACCTAGGGGGCCCCTATAATTCACCCCTCCACTTT